The 28 T cell receptor beta chains given below trace back to one sample, sequenced in a study of TIL therapy for anti-PD-1-resistant metastatic lung cancer. The libraries were made with immunoSEQ v3. Some clones are missing from TCRdb's copy, which holds only in-frame ones; the method was immunoSEQ multiplex PCR. The data contain 50,000 to 60,000 clones, 71% of them seen just once; the ten biggest clones take up 5.5% to 6%. Time point described: pre-treatment sample, taken before nivolumab and TIL therapy. Pleural nodules or supraclavicular lymph nodes made up most of the excised metastases sampled. This specimen consisted of tumor tissue, obtained at baseline. Receptor source: a person aged 25 to 80 with non-small cell lung cancer.

The J gene is TRBJ2-5, the V gene TRBV21-1; TRBD2, the table's D call, lacks a check against the DNA. TRBV21-1 is flagged as a pseudogene. This CDR3 contains 18 residues. CDR3: CASSPRTSGSNEGETQYF. CDR3 DNA: TGTGCCAGCAGCCCCCGGACTAGCGGGAGCAATGAGGGAGAGACCCAGTACTTC.

CDR3 in amino acids: CASNTRGRVSEQYF. The CDR3 nucleotides are TGTGCCAGCAATACGAGGGGACGGGTTAGCGAGCAGTACTTC. The rearrangement links TRBV28 to TRBJ2-7; the D call may be TRBD1 or TRBD2 (5 bases each). The CDR3 extends over 14 amino acids. Germline values: CDR1 MDHEN, CDR2 SYDVKM. V was pared by 7 bases and J by 6 bases, with 19 bases between.

V gene TRBV19 combines with J gene TRBJ2-7; 11 positions agree with TRBD2. Germline CDR1 LNHDA, CDR2 SQIVND (reference sequence). The CDR3 spans 14 residues. Losses at the gene ends were 7 bases for V and 3 bases for J; bases not matched to a gene: 5. The CDR3: CASNSGLAVYEQYF. CDR3 nucleotide sequence: TGTGCCAGTAATTCGGGACTAGCGGTCTACGAGCAGTACTTC.

The V and J genes are TRBV28 and TRBJ1-5; no clear D gene. The V gene's germline CDR1 is MDHEN and CDR2 SYDVKM. The CDR3 totals 14 residues. Trimming left V 4 bases short and J 0 bases short, with 7 bases between. The CDR3 DNA reads TGTGCCAGCAGTTACGTCGTTAGCAATCAGCCCCAGCATTTT. It specifies CASSYVVSNQPQHF. Based on the CDR3 plus reference TRBV28 and TRBJ1-5, the full variable domain is DVKVTQSSRYLVKRTGEKVFLECVQDMDHENMFWYRQDPGLGLRLIYFSYDVKMKEKGDIPEGYSVSREKKERFSLILESASTNQTSMYLCASSYVVSNQPQHFGDGTRLSIL.

V is TRBV7-6 and J is TRBJ1-4; unclear D gene. The CDR3 contains 14 residues. The V end was cut by 3 bases, the J end by 4 bases, with 9 bases between. Germline CDR1 is SGHVS and CDR2 is FNYEAQ. The CDR3 sequence: CASSFGGNNEKLFF. CDR3 sequence (DNA): TGTGCCAGCAGCTTTGGCGGGAATAATGAAAAACTGTTTTTT.

This chain uses TRBV7-9 with TRBJ2-5; 7 bases match TRBD1. The V gene end was trimmed by 6 bases and the J gene end by 1 base; junction bases not matched to a gene: 5. Germline assignment: CDR1 SEHNR and CDR2 FQNEAQ (reference sequence). This CDR3 comprises 14 residues. CDR3 in DNA: TGTGCCAGCAGGATTACAGGGGTCCAAGAGACCCAGTACTTC. It is translated as CASRITGVQETQYF.

V and J are TRBV9 and TRBJ2-5; 14 bases match TRBD2. The germline gives CDR1 SGDLS, CDR2 YYNGEE. The CDR3 is made up of 16 amino acids. The V and J ends lost 4 bases and 4 bases, in that order; junction bases with no gene match: 6. The DNA for the CDR3 is TGTGCCAGCAGCCTTGGACTAGCGGGGGGCCGAGAGACCCAGTACTTC. It yields the protein CASSLGLAGGRETQYF.

CDR3 protein: CASSLAGLYEQYF. CDR3 bases: TGTGCCAGCAGCTTAGCGGGGCTTTACGAGCAGTACTTC. V and J are TRBV7-2 and TRBJ2-7, with TRBD1 as a possible D gene (5 bases). The ends were cut back, 0 bases at V and 4 bases at J, with 7 bases in the middle. Germline CDR1 and CDR2: SGHTA and FQGNSA. This CDR3 contains 13 residues.

This chain joins TRBV19 and TRBJ2-7; no firm D call. Trimming took off 1 base at V and 0 bases at J, with 7 bases between the two ends. The germline gives CDR1 LNHDA, CDR2 SQIVND (reference sequence). The CDR3 totals 14 residues. This CDR3 reads CASSIVSPSYEQYF. The CDR3 DNA reads TGTGCCAGTAGTATAGTAAGCCCCTCCTACGAGCAGTACTTC.

About this clone itself: A much larger clone differs from this one at a single base, so this may be a read error. Different DNA sequences within this sample yield the same CDR3. CDR3 coding DNA: TGTGCCACCAGCAGATCCCCGACAGACCCTTATGGCTACACCTTC. This encodes CATSRSPTDPYGYTF. The gene calls are TRBV15 and TRBJ1-2; TRBD1 is a possible D gene (5 bases). The ends were cut back, 2 bases at V and 5 bases at J, with 15 bases in the middle. CDR3 length: 15 residues. CDR1 LNHNV and CDR2 YYDKDF come from the germline V gene (reference sequence).

The chain has TRBV7-6 and TRBJ2-3; D call uncertain. Germline CDR1 SGHVS, CDR2 FNYEAQ. Trimming removed 0 bases from V and 4 bases from J, with 8 bases in between. CDR3 length equals 14 residues. The CDR3 DNA is TGTGCCAGCAGCTTAGCCCCAGCAGCAGATACGCAGTATTTT. It specifies CASSLAPAADTQYF.

The chain links TRBV5-1 to TRBJ2-3, with D possibly TRBD1 on 5 matching bases. Trimming cost V 4 bases and J 1 base, with 7 bases left between them. Germline V gives CDR1 SGHRS, CDR2 YFSETQ. This CDR3 has 13 residues. DNA for the CDR3: TGCGCCAGCAGCAAAGGGGGCACAGATACGCAGTATTTT. Translated: CASSKGGTDTQYF.

Remarks on this clone: The sample contains more than one DNA sequence encoding this CDR3. This sequence joins TRBV11-3 and TRBJ2-3; tentative D call: TRBD1 (6 bases). CDR1 SGHNT and CDR2 YENEEA come from the germline V gene. Trimming pared 5 bases from V and 2 bases from J, leaving 14 bases between. The CDR3 runs to 15 residues. The CDR3 sequence is CASSPGGGPTDTQYF. CDR3 bases: TGTGCCAGCAGCCCTGGGGGCGGCCCCACAGATACGCAGTATTTT. Variable domain in full (rest from reference TRBV11-3 and TRBJ2-3): EAGVVQSPRYKIIEKKQPVAFWCNPISGHNTLYWYLQNLGQGPELLIRYENEEAVDDSQLPKDRFSAERLKGVDSTLKIQPAELGDSAVYLCASSPGGGPTDTQYFGPGTRLTVL.

The chain is built from TRBV6-5 and TRBJ1-6; TRBD1 is a possible D gene (5 bases). With 7 bases removed from V and 13 bases from J, the gap between germline ends came to 11 bases. The CDR3 has 11 amino acids. Germline lookup yields CDR1 MNHEY and CDR2 SVGAGI. CDR3 sequence reads: CASTGAAPLHF. In DNA, the CDR3 is TGTGCCAGCACCGGGGCTGCGCCCCTCCACTTT.

This sequence joins TRBV4-1 and TRBJ2-3; TRBD2 matches 10 bases. Germline V gene sequence: CDR1 MGHRA, CDR2 YSYEKL. This CDR3 contains 18 residues. With 4 bases clipped from V and 0 bases from J, the junction kept 10 bases outside the gene matches. CDR3 nucleotides: TGCGCCAGCAGCCCTTGGAGCGGGGGGGAATCTAGCACAGATACGCAGTATTTT. Translating it yields CASSPWSGGESSTDTQYF.

This sequence joins TRBV11-2 and TRBJ1-2; 7 bases line up with TRBD1. This CDR3 spans 15 amino acids. V lost 5 bases and J lost 5; bases outside the gene matches: 11. Germline V gene sequence: CDR1 SGHAT, CDR2 FQNNGV. The CDR3, as DNA: TGTGCCAGCAGCATACAGGGGATCCACTCGTATGGCTACACCTTC. Translation: CASSIQGIHSYGYTF.

The chain is built from TRBV5-6 and TRBJ2-7; 11 bases are shared with TRBD1. The CDR3 sequence is 14 residues long. The junction had 5 bases not matched to a gene; V was cut back by 5 bases and J by 4 bases. In germline, CDR1 is SGHDT, CDR2 YYEEEE. The CDR3 here is CASSWTGGDYEQYF. In DNA form, the CDR3 reads TGTGCCAGCAGTTGGACAGGGGGCGATTACGAGCAGTACTTC.

The chain combines TRBV13 with TRBJ1-6; D perhaps matches TRBD1 (6 bases). The germline V gene encodes CDR1 PRHDT and CDR2 FYEKMQ (reference sequence). CDR3 size: 16 residues. The V end lost 5 bases, the J end lost 1 base, and 12 bases lay between the germline ends. The CDR3 coding sequence is TGTGCCAGCAGCGCCGACAGGTCGTCCTATAATTCACCCCTCCACTTT. Residues: CASSADRSSYNSPLHF. Complete variable domain (other parts from reference TRBV13 and TRBJ1-6): AAGVIQSPRHLIKEKRETATLKCYPIPRHDTVYWYQQGPGQDPQFLISFYEKMQSDKGSIPDRFSAQQFSDYHSELNMSSLELGDSALYFCASSADRSSYNSPLHFGNGTRLTVT.

This clone showed up just once. The chain recombines TRBV19 with TRBJ1-1; the match to TRBD1 covers 7 bases. With V trimmed by 4 bases and J by 5 bases, 7 bases remained unmatched. CDR3 length equals 14 residues. CDR1 is LNHDA and CDR2 is SQIVND in the germline V gene (reference sequence). The CDR3 DNA reads as TGTGCCAGTAGTAGTCCAGGGGGGGGAACTGAAGCTTTCTTT. It specifies CASSSPGGGTEAFF.

This clone occurred once. The V gene is TRBV27, the J gene TRBJ2-7; 8 bases align to TRBD1. CDR3 size: 13 residues. Germline trimming cut 6 bases from V and 7 bases from J; bases unmatched to any gene: 8. CDR1 and CDR2 (germline): MNHEY, SMNVEV (reference sequence). CDR3 residues: CASRDRGWGEQYF. Written as DNA, the CDR3 is TGTGCCAGCAGAGACAGGGGATGGGGGGAGCAGTACTTC.

The chain links TRBV7-9 to TRBJ2-7, with 7 positions matching TRBD2. This CDR3 has 15 amino acids. Germline V gene sequence: CDR1 SEHNR, CDR2 FQNEAQ (reference sequence). V lost 0 bases to trimming and J lost 6 bases; unmatched junction nucleotides: 8. The DNA for the CDR3 is TGTGCCAGCAGCTTAGCGGCTAGCGGCGGGTCCGAGCAGTACTTC. Translation gives CASSLAASGGSEQYF. The entire variable domain, with the rest obtained from reference TRBV7-9 and TRBJ2-7, is as follows: DTGVSQNPRHKITKRGQNVTFRCDPISEHNRLYWYRQTLGQGPEFLTYFQNEAQLEKSRLLSDRFSAERPKGSFSTLEIQRTEQGDSAMYLCASSLAASGGSEQYFGPGTRLTVT.

The V call is TRBV5-1, the J call TRBJ2-7; TRBD1 aligns across 8 bases. CDR3 length: 13 residues. J lost 9 bases, V lost 4 bases, and 9 bases had no gene match. CDR1 is SGHRS, CDR2 YFSETQ, per germline. CDR3: CASSGDATGVQYF. CDR3 DNA sequence: TGCGCCAGCAGCGGGGACGCGACAGGGGTGCAGTACTTC.

J is TRBJ2-7 and V is TRBV10-2; no reliable D call. The CDR3 is 16 residues long. Trimming cost V 0 bases and J 0 bases, with 12 bases left between them. Per germline, CDR1 WSHSY and CDR2 SAAADI. The CDR3 region is CASSESRSASSYEQYF. In nucleotides, the CDR3 is TGCGCCAGCAGTGAGTCGAGGTCTGCGAGCTCCTACGAGCAGTACTTC.

Here the CDR3 reads CASSYSENSPLHF. The CDR3 nucleotides are TGTGCCAGCAGTTACTCCGAGAATTCACCCCTCCACTTT. The rearrangement links TRBV6-6 to TRBJ1-6, with D uncertain. The germline V gene encodes CDR1 MNHNY and CDR2 SVGAGI (reference sequence). The CDR3 is 13 residues long. Trimming took 0 bases from V and 7 from J, leaving 4 bases between them.

The gene calls are TRBV29-1 and TRBJ2-6; 11 bases align to TRBD1. Losses at the gene ends were 3 bases for V and 0 bases for J; bases not matched to a gene: 4. The CDR3 spans 17 residues. Germline assignment: CDR1 SQVTM and CDR2 ANQGSEA. CDR3 sequence reads: CSVEGTGGASGANVLTF. For the CDR3, the DNA is TGCAGCGTTGAGGGGACAGGGGGAGCCTCTGGGGCCAACGTCCTGACTTTC.

This chain connects TRBV6-6 to TRBJ2-7; D not certain. Germline assignment: CDR1 MNHNY and CDR2 SVGAGI (reference sequence). The CDR3 is made up of 11 amino acids. The V end lost 7 bases, the J end lost 3 bases, and 7 bases lay between the germline ends. CDR3 residues: CASTLNYEQYF. CDR3 nucleotide sequence: TGTGCCAGCACACTTAACTACGAGCAGTACTTC.

This chain uses TRBV2 with TRBJ2-1, with 7 bases matching TRBD2. This CDR3 spans 11 amino acids. V trimming: 10 bases; J trimming: 12 bases; junction bases outside the gene matches: 9. The germline V gene has CDR1 SNHLY and CDR2 FYNNEI. CDR3 nucleotides: TGTGCCACATCGACTAGCCGCGGGCAGTTCTTC. Residues: CATSTSRGQFF. The full variable domain, with the rest looked up from reference TRBV2 and TRBJ2-1, is EPEVTQTPSHQVTQMGQEVILRCVPISNHLYFYWYRQILGQKVEFLVSFYNNEISEKSEIFDDQFSVERPDGSNFTLKIRSTKLEDSAMYFCATSTSRGQFFGPGTRLTVL.

CDR3 sequence: CASSLVVAGQVEQYF. CDR3 coding DNA: TGCGCCAGCAGCTTGGTGGTAGCGGGACAGGTGGAGCAGTACTTC. The rearrangement uses TRBV5-1 and TRBJ2-7, with D perhaps TRBD1 or TRBD2 (8 bases each). V was shortened by 0 bases and J by 7 bases, with 17 bases between the two germline ends. Germline V gene lookup returns CDR1 SGHRS and CDR2 YFSETQ. This CDR3 spans 15 amino acids.